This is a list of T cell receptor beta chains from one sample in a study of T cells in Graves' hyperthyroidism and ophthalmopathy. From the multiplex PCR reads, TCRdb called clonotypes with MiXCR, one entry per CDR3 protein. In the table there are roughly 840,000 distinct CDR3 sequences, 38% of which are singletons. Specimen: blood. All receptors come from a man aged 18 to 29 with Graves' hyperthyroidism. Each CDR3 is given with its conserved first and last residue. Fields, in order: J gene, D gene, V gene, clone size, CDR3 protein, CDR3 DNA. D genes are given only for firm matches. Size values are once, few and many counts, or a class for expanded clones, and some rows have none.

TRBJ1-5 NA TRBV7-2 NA CASSEHSNQPQHF TGTGCCAGCAGCGAACATAGCAATCAGCCCCAGCATTTT
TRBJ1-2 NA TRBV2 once CASIQGGYTF TGTGCCAGCATCCAGGGCGGCTACACCTTC
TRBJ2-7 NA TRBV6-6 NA CASRSRSEGTAYEQYF TGTGCCAGCAGATCACGGAGTGAAGGTACGGCCTACGAGCAGTACTTC
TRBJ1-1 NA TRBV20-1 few CSARDHTGTEAFF TGCAGTGCTAGAGATCATACAGGCACTGAAGCTTTCTTT
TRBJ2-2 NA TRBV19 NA CASATGRDRLFF TGTGCCAGTGCAACAGGGAGGGATAGGCTGTTTTTT
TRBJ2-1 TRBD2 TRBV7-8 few CASSLRRAGAEQFF TGTGCCAGCAGCCTAAGACGGGCGGGAGCTGAGCAGTTCTTC
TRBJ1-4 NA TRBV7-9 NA CASSLDRDVNEKLFF TGTGCCAGCAGCTTGGACCGGGACGTCAATGAAAAACTGTTTTTT
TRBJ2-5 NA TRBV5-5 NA CASITGTLGGRLETQYF TGTGCCAGCATTACCGGGACACTGGGCGGGAGACTGGAGACCCAGTACTTC
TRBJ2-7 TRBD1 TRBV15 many CAITGGHEQYF TGTGCCATCACAGGGGGACACGAGCAGTACTTC
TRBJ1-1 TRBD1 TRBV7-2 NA CASSLDGFGTGVMNTEAFF TGTGCCAGCAGCTTAGATGGTTTCGGGACAGGGGTTATGAACACTGAAGCTTTCTTT
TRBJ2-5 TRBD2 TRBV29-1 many CSVEDKGAGLAELYF TGCAGCGTTGAAGATAAGGGTGCGGGACTAGCGGAGTTGTACTTC
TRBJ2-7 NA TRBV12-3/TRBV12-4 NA CASSPGLLAYEQYF TGTGCCAGCAGTCCGGGCCTACTTGCCTACGAGCAGTACTTC
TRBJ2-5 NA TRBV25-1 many CASSATGGVEETQYF TGTGCCAGCAGTGCCACAGGGGGGGTTGAAGAGACCCAGTACTTC
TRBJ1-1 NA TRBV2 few CASSEGGPGEGTEAFF TGTGCCAGCAGTGAAGGGGGACCCGGAGAGGGCACTGAAGCTTTCTTT
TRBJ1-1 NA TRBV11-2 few CASTAGGDTEAFF TGTGCCAGCACCGCTGGGGGGGACACTGAAGCTTTCTTT
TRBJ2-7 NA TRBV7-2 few CASSHYPDTSPGYEQYF TGTGCCAGCAGCCACTACCCAGACACTTCTCCTGGGTACGAGCAGTACTTC
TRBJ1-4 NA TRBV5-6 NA CASSFGSGVVSNEKLFF TGTGCCAGCAGCTTCGGTAGCGGGGTTGTATCTAATGAAAAACTGTTTTTT
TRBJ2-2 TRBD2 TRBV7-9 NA CASSQTAGGRTGELFF TGTGCCAGCAGCCAGACGGCGGGAGGGCGGACCGGGGAGCTGTTTTTT
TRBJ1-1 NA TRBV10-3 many CATQTVSDTEAFF TGTGCCACCCAGACAGTGTCTGACACTGAAGCTTTCTTT
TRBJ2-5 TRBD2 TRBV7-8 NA CASRPGTSAYQETQYF TGTGCCAGCAGGCCTGGAACTAGCGCATACCAAGAGACCCAGTACTTC
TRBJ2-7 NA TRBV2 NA CASTAVEQYF TGTGCCAGCACTGCGGTGGAGCAGTACTTC
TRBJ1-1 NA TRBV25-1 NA CAWGRNTEAFF TGTGCCTGGGGCAGGAACACTGAAGCTTTCTTT
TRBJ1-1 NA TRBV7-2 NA CASSQIAGTGTEAFF TGCGCCAGCAGCCAAATTGCTGGGACGGGTACTGAGGCTTTCTTT
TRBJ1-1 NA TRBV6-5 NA CASSSSKGTEAFF TGTGCCAGCAGTTCCTCGAAGGGTACCGAAGCTTTCTTT
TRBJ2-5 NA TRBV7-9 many CASSSIRDTQETQYF TGTGCCAGCAGCTCGATCCGGGACACCCAAGAGACCCAGTACTTC